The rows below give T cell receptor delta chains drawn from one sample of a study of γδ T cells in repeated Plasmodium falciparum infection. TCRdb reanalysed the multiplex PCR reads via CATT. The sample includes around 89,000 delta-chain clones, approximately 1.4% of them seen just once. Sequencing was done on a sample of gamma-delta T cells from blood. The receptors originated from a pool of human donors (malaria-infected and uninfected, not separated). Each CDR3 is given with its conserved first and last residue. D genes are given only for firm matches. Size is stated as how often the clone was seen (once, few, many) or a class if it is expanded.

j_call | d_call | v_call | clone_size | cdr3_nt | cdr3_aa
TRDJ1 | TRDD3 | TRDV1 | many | TGTGCTCTTGGGGAACTGGCCACCCCTAATCTACTGGGGGATACAAGGGCCGATAAACTCATCTTT | CALGELATPNLLGDTRADKLIF
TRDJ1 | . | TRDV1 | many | TGTGCTCTTGGGGAACGGAGGTTAGCGATGGAGGTAGCGTACACCGATAAACTCATCTTT | CALGERRLAMEVAYTDKLIF
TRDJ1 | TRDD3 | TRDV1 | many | TGTGCTCTTGGGGAACTGGGATCAAGTCGTACTGGGGGGTACGCCGACACCGATAAACTCATCTTT | CALGELGSSRTGGYADTDKLIF
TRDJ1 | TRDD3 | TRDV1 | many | TGTGCTCTTGGGGAAGGGCTACTTCGCCCCGTACTGGGGGATACGGGCACCGATAAACTCATCTTT | CALGEGLLRPVLGDTGTDKLIF
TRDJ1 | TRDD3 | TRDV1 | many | TGTGCTCTTGGGGGAGAGATGCCTTCCTATCTCTCTCTCCTAACTGGGGGATTTTTCGGTAAACTCATCTTT | CALGGEMPSYLSLLTGGFFGKLIF
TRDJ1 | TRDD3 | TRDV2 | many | TGTGCCTGTGACCAACTGGGGGATCCGACGTACACCGATAAACTCATCTTT | CACDQLGDPTYTDKLIF
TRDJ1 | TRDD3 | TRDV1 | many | TGTGCTCTTGGGGAACCCTGGGGGACGCCGATAAGGATCATCTTT | CALGEPWGTPIRIIF
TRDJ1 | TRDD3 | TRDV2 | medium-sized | TGTGCCTACATCTGGGGGTTATCGTACACCGATAAACTCATCTTT | CAYIWGLSYTDKLIF
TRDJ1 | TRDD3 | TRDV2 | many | TGTGCCTGTGACACCCTGGGGGCCACCGATAAACTCATCTTT | CACDTLGATDKLIF
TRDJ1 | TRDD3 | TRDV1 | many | TGTGCTCTTGGGGAATCAGGCCTGGGGGACCTGCATATGGCCGCGACCGATAAGCTCATCTTT | CALGESGLGDLHMAATDKLIF
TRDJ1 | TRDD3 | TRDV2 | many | TGTGCCTGTGACGCCCTTACTGGGGGATACGCCTACACCGATAAACTCATCTTT | CACDALTGGYAYTDKLIF
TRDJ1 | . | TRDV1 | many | TGTGCTCTTGGGGAGAGATGGTCCCCGTATGGGCGACCCGATAAACTCATCTTT | CALGERWSPYGRPDKLIF
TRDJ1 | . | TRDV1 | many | TGTGCTCTTGGGGAACCTTCCTCCTACCGCTGGGGAGGGTACACCGATAAACTCATCTTT | CALGEPSSYRWGGYTDKLIF
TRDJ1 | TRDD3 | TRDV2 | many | TGTGCCTGTGACTTACTGGGGGGGCGGTACACCGATAAACTCATCTTT | CACDLLGGRYTDKLIF
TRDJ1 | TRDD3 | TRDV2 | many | TGTGCCTGTGACCGTGTAGGGTTTACTGGGGGATACACCGATAAACTCATCTTT | CACDRVGFTGGYTDKLIF
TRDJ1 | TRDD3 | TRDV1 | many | TGTGCTCTTGGGGAACTCTCGGAATACTGGGGGATAGGGTACACCGATAAACTCATCTTT | CALGELSEYWGIGYTDKLIF
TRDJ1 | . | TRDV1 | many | TGTGCTCTTGGGGAACTTAGGAACCTACCACTCCTGGTATACACCGATAAACTCATCTTT | CALGELRNLPLLVYTDKLIF
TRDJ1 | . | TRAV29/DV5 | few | . | CSVLLCSKYRVLGDRYTDKLIF
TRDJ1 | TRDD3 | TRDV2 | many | TGTGCCTGTGACGCCGTAGTTACTGGGGGATTTCCCACCGATAAACTCATCTTT | CACDAVVTGGFPTDKLIF
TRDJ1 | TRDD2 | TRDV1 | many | TGTGCTCTTGGGGACGGCCTTCCTGATTTTTACACCGATAAACTCATCTTT | CALGDGLPDFYTDKLIF
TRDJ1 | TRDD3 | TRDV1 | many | TGTGCTCTTGGGGGCCCAGTTTTTACCCGTAGGACTGGGGGATACGGTGGGTACACCGATAAGCTCATCTTT | CALGGPVFTRRTGGYGGYTDKLIF
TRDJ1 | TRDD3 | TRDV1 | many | TGTGCTCTTGGGGAATTTTCAATGGGGGATAGGAACACCGATAAACTCATCTTT | CALGEFSMGDRNTDKLIF
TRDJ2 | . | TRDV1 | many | TGTGCTCTTGGGGCAAGACTACCCCTACTCTCTTTGACAGCACAACTCTTCTTT | CALGARLPLLSLTAQLFF
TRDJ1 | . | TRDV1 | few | TGTGCTCTTGGGGATCGACCTCTAAACCCCCTTCGACTCGCCGATAAACTCATCTTT | CALGDRPLNPLRLADKLIF
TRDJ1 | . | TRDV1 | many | TGTGCTCTTGGGGAACGGTTTATCCTACAACGGGGATTTTTGGCCGATAAACTCATCTTT | CALGERFILQRGFLADKLIF
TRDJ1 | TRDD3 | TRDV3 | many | TGTGCCTCCTGCTTTCGTACTGGGGGATACGGGTACACCGATAAACTCATCTTT | CASCFRTGGYGYTDKLIF
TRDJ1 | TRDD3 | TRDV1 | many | TGTGCTCTTGGGGACCCCCCTGGGGGATTGAGGTACACCGATAAACTCATCTTT | CALGDPPGGLRYTDKLIF
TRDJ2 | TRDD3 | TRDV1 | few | TGTGCTCTTGGGGAAAGACGCGTTAAGCTGGGGGATACGGGGGCTTTGACAGTACAACTCTTCTTC | CALGERRVKLGDTGALTVQLFF
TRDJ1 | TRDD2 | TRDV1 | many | TGTGCTCTTGGGGAGGGACTAAGCCTTCCTACGGAAAAATTTAATAAACTCATCTTT | CALGEGLSLPTEKFNKLIF